In this sample, the clone carrying this T cell receptor beta chain turned up many times. With listed TCR primers and previously described methods, bulk TCR libraries were prepared. TCRdb independently ran MiXCR on the PCR reads; one entry per CDR3 protein. Among more than 300,000 distinct CDR3 sequences listed, over 20% were seen once. Germline V lookup: CDR1 SGHDT, CDR2 YYEEEE. V was shortened by 0 bases and J by 0 bases, with 7 bases between the two germline ends. CDR3 size: 15 residues. The sample comes from a study of molecular identifiers for immune sequencing clone quantification. Libraries used roughly 18,000 to 1,100,000 sorted naive CD8 T cells and 10%, 30% or 50% RNA input.

The clonotype comes from a human donor in good health. Some libraries in this study had Jurkat cell RNA spiked in. This sequence joins TRBV5-6 and TRBJ1-5, with D uncertain. Sequenced input: naive CD8+ T cells from blood, with Jurkat cell RNA spiked in. Described subset: FACS-sorted CD8+CD4-CCR7+CD45RA+ naive T cells. CDR3 region: CASSLARNSNQPQHF. CDR3 coding DNA: TGTGCCAGCAGCTTGGCCAGAAATAGCAATCAGCCCCAGCATTTT.